What follows describes a single T cell receptor (beta chain). TCRdb's table, derived via immunoSEQ multiplex PCR, lists solely in-frame clones and lacks some. The repertoire holds fewer than 600,000 clones, with 89% as singletons. Unmatched junction bases numbered 11, after V lost 0 bases and J lost 9 bases. The CDR3 runs to 16 residues. From germline, CDR1 is SGHNT and CDR2 YYREEE (reference sequence). Those enrolled in Seattle joined during active infection and were followed longitudinally afterward. The source of the sample is a study of blood T cell repertoires in COVID-19. The overall study: The origin of the acute and convalescent COVID-19 samples was the United States, Italy and Spain. T cells, B-cell-depleted T cells, or PBMCs provided the cDNA or gDNA that served as material.

The TCR was taken from a young man with COVID-19, enrolled during active disease. The sequencing sample was made of peripheral blood. The V gene is TRBV5-4, the J gene TRBJ2-1, with 8 positions matching TRBD1. The DNA of the CDR3 is TGTGCCAGCAGCTTGGGGTTCAGGGGGCGCAGGGGTGAGCAGTTCTTC. Protein: CASSLGFRGRRGEQFF.